What follows are 21 T cell receptor beta chains derived from one specimen sequenced in a study of T cells after yellow fever vaccination. TCRdb ran MiXCR on the 5' RACE reads and lists one entry per CDR3 protein. This table has 340,000 or so distinct CDR3 sequences, around 13% appearing once. The sequencing here drew on CD4+ T cells sorted from PBMCs, taken 15 days after the yellow fever booster vaccination. These receptor sequences come from a man younger than 30 who received the YFV17D yellow fever vaccine.

This clonotype has at least ten counts. The V call is TRBV5-1, the J call TRBJ1-2; D is uncertain. CDR1 is SGHRS, CDR2 YFSETQ, per germline. Between the trimmed V and J ends, which lost 3 bases and 3 bases, there was a span of 9 bases. This CDR3 has 13 residues. CDR3 DNA: TGCGCCAGCAGCTCCGGGAATGACTATGGCTACACCTTC. This sequence encodes CASSSGNDYGYTF.

V gene TRBV5-1 combines with J gene TRBJ1-1, with D unresolved. The CDR3 covers 14 residues. Between the trimmed V and J ends, which lost 7 bases and 0 bases, there was a span of 13 bases. In germline, CDR1 is SGHRS, CDR2 YFSETQ. The CDR3 protein is CASALGQLNTEAFF. Written as DNA, the CDR3 is TGCGCCAGCGCGCTAGGGCAGTTGAACACTGAAGCTTTCTTT.

In this sample, this clonotype turned up many times. The CDR3 DNA is TGTGCCAGCAGGAAAGACAGGATCCAAGAGACCCAGTACTTC. Translated, it gives CASRKDRIQETQYF. This rearrangement joins TRBV7-2 to TRBJ2-5, with a possible D match to TRBD1 (6 bases). In germline, CDR1 is SGHTA, CDR2 FQGNSA. Deletions cut 6 bases from V and 1 base from J, with 12 bases between. CDR3 length equals 14 residues. The entire variable domain, with the rest obtained from reference TRBV7-2 and TRBJ2-5, is as follows: GAGVSQSPSNKVTEKGKDVELRCDPISGHTALYWYRQSLGQGLEFLIYFQGNSAPDKSGLPSDRFSAERTGGSVSTLTIQRTQQEDSAVYLCASRKDRIQETQYFGPGTRLLVL.

V is TRBV7-2 and J is TRBJ2-5; D is undetermined. The CDR3 has 14 amino acids. The germline V gene has CDR1 SGHTA and CDR2 FQGNSA. Between the trimmed V and J ends, which lost 1 base and 4 bases, there was a span of 10 bases. The CDR3 bases are TGTGCCAGCAGCTTAGAGCCCACGGGAGAGACCCAGTACTTC. It yields the protein CASSLEPTGETQYF.

This clonotype was detected only once. The rearrangement uses TRBV20-1 and TRBJ2-5, with 10 positions matching TRBD2. After removal of 2 bases from V and 5 bases from J, the junction contained 8 bases not matched to a gene. This CDR3 is built from 15 residues. Per germline, CDR1 DFQATT and CDR2 SNEGSKA (reference sequence). CDR3 in amino acids: CSARPLAGASETQYF. CDR3 bases: TGCAGTGCTAGACCCCTAGCGGGGGCGTCGGAGACCCAGTACTTC.

The V and J genes are TRBV12-3 or TRBV12-4 and TRBJ1-2, with a possible D match to TRBD1 (5 bases). The CDR3 is made up of 14 amino acids. Trimming removed 6 bases at V and 6 bases at J, with 17 bases between. The CDR3 loop is CASRSSGTWNGYTF. The CDR3 nucleotides read TGTGCCAGCAGATCCTCAGGGACCTGGAATGGCTACACCTTC.

The chain recombines TRBV5-1 with TRBJ1-1; 7 nucleotides line up with TRBD1. The V gene end was trimmed by 6 bases and the J gene end by 0 bases; junction bases not matched to a gene: 5. The CDR3 is 14 residues long. The germline V gene encodes CDR1 SGHRS and CDR2 YFSETQ. CDR3 protein: CASTGTAMNTEAFF. DNA for the CDR3: TGCGCCAGCACCGGGACAGCGATGAACACTGAAGCTTTCTTT.

The CDR3 DNA follows: TGCGCCAGCAGCTCCGGACTAGCTTTGGGGACAGATACGCAGTATTTT. Its translation is CASSSGLALGTDTQYF. The chain uses TRBV5-1 and TRBJ2-3; TRBD2 matches 8 bases. The CDR3 is 16 amino acids. Per the germline V gene, CDR1 is SGHRS and CDR2 is YFSETQ. Germline trimming cut 3 bases from V and 3 bases from J; bases unmatched to any gene: 9.

This clonotype has a handful of counts. This chain uses TRBV7-2 with TRBJ2-5, with D perhaps TRBD1 (6 bases). The V end was cut by 4 bases, the J end by 3 bases, with 12 bases between. The CDR3 extends over 14 amino acids. Germline assignment: CDR1 SGHTA and CDR2 FQGNSA. The CDR3 protein is CASSSDRSKETQYF. Here the CDR3 DNA reads TGTGCCAGCAGCTCGGACAGAAGTAAAGAGACCCAGTACTTC.

The J gene is TRBJ2-3, the V gene TRBV29-1, with D maybe TRBD2 (5 bases). Trimming stripped 7 bases from V and 6 bases from J, with 8 bases between. The CDR3 is 10 amino acids. The germline CDR1 and CDR2 sequences are SQVTM and ANQGSEA. DNA for the CDR3: TGCAGCGGGTGGGAGGATACGCAGTATTTT. Translation: CSGWEDTQYF.

The V gene is TRBV20-1, the J gene TRBJ1-1; no clear D. Trimming left V 5 bases short and J 0 bases short, with 13 bases between. Germline V gene data show CDR1 as DFQATT and CDR2 as SNEGSKA (reference sequence). The CDR3 length is 14 residues. CDR3 amino acids: CSARAGSLNTEAFF. The CDR3 bases are TGCAGTGCTCGAGCGGGCAGCTTGAACACTGAAGCTTTCTTT.

This clonotype occurred many times. This chain uses TRBV5-5 with TRBJ1-3; no clear D. The germline CDR1 and CDR2 sequences are SGHKS and YYEKEE (reference sequence). Trimming pared 2 bases from V and 7 bases from J, leaving 7 bases between. The CDR3 consists of 12 residues. The DNA of the CDR3 is TGTGCCAGCAGCTTAGTTCGGAACACCATATATTTT. As protein: CASSLVRNTIYF.

J is TRBJ2-2 and V is TRBV11-2, with D unresolved. Germline assignment: CDR1 SGHAT and CDR2 FQNNGV. Trimming pared 5 bases from V and 3 bases from J, leaving 13 bases between. This CDR3 comprises 15 residues. CDR3: CASSPRRADTGELFF. As DNA, the CDR3 is TGTGCCAGCAGCCCGCGCCGGGCGGACACCGGGGAGCTGTTTTTT.

This clonotype was observed a few times. The genes are TRBV7-2 and TRBJ1-2, with a tentative D call TRBD1 (6 bases). Trimming removed 5 bases from V and 4 bases from J, with 17 bases in between. Looked up from germline, CDR1 is SGHTA and CDR2 is FQGNSA. CDR3 length: 15 amino acids. The CDR3 loop reads CASSLNRETSYGYTF. The CDR3 nucleotides read TGTGCCAGCAGCCTGAACAGGGAAACATCCTATGGCTACACCTTC. Full variable domain (missing parts from reference TRBV7-2 and TRBJ1-2): GAGVSQSPSNKVTEKGKDVELRCDPISGHTALYWYRQSLGQGLEFLIYFQGNSAPDKSGLPSDRFSAERTGGSVSTLTIQRTQQEDSAVYLCASSLNRETSYGYTFGSGTRLTVV.

The sample holds a few counts of this clonotype. The chain employs TRBV27 and TRBJ2-7, with 7 bases aligning to TRBD1. The length of the CDR3 is 18 residues. CDR1 MNHEY and CDR2 SMNVEV come from the germline V gene (reference sequence). J gave up 1 base and V 5 bases, and 17 bases lay outside the gene matches. CDR3 residues: CASSQPLRQGRESYEQYV. CDR3 DNA: TGTGCCAGCAGTCAACCTCTCCGACAGGGTCGCGAGTCCTACGAGCAGTACGTC.

The chain is built from TRBV18 and TRBJ2-6, with a weak D call TRBD2 (5 bases). Trimming shortened V by 3 bases and J by 0 bases, and 12 bases separated the two germline ends. CDR3 size: 17 residues. Germline CDR1 reads KGHSH; CDR2 reads LQKENI. CDR3 coding DNA: TGTGCCAGCTCACCTTTCCGGGAAAGCTCTGGGGCCAACGTCCTGACTTTC. It codes for CASSPFRESSGANVLTF. The variable domain in full, completed from reference TRBV18 and TRBJ2-6, reads NAGVMQNPRHLVRRRGQEARLRCSPMKGHSHVYWYRQLPEEGLKFMVYLQKENIIDESGMPKERFSAEFPKEGPSILRIQQVVRGDSAAYFCASSPFRESSGANVLTFGAGSRLTVL.

This clonotype has more than one count but fewer than ten. This sequence joins TRBV29-1 and TRBJ2-3; D is ambiguous. The CDR3 contains 12 residues. The V end was cut by 3 bases, the J end by 2 bases, with 6 bases between. Germline V CDR1 and CDR2: SQVTM, ANQGSEA. CDR3 loop: CSVDPVTDTQYF. The CDR3 nucleotides are TGCAGCGTTGATCCCGTCACAGATACGCAGTATTTT.

The chain carries TRBV5-1 and TRBJ2-5; 7 bases fit TRBD1. The germline CDR1 and CDR2 sequences are SGHRS and YFSETQ. The junction had 2 bases not matched to a gene; V was cut back by 0 bases and J by 0 bases. This CDR3 is built from 15 residues. The CDR3 nucleotides are TGCGCCAGCAGCTTGGGACAGGGCAACCAAGAGACCCAGTACTTC. Its translation: CASSLGQGNQETQYF.

The V and J genes are TRBV21-1 and TRBJ2-7; the D call of TRBD1 is as the table states it, not checked on the DNA. TRBV21-1 is tagged as a pseudogene. CDR3 size: 14 residues. The CDR3 DNA reads as TGTGCCAGCAGCAAAGCCCCCAGGGCCTACGAGCAGTACGTC. This encodes CASSKAPRAYEQYV.

This clonotype has just a few counts. This chain links TRBV20-1 with TRBJ1-1; D is unclear. This CDR3 has 14 residues. V dropped 5 bases and J dropped 2 bases, with 15 bases sitting between them. CDR1 DFQATT and CDR2 SNEGSKA come from the germline V gene (reference sequence). In DNA, the CDR3 is TGCAGTGCTCTACGTAAGGGAGACAACACTGAAGCTTTCTTT. It encodes CSALRKGDNTEAFF.

The rearrangement joins TRBV7-2 to TRBJ1-5, with D unresolved. CDR3 length equals 13 residues. Trimming left V 5 bases short and J 1 base short, with 6 bases between. Germline CDR1 SGHTA, CDR2 FQGNSA. The CDR3 DNA reads as TGTGCCAGCAGCCCTCGGAGCAATCAGCCCCAGCATTTT. It translates to CASSPRSNQPQHF.